The next 32 T cell receptor beta chains were all read from a single sample in a study of cytotoxic CD8 clonotypes in ibrutinib-treated CLL. Assay: immunoSEQ multiplex PCR; the TCRdb copy retains only in-frame clones and omits some. The sample lists roughly 36,000 clones, about 70% occurring once. The sample consisted of PBMCs, taken before ibrutinib treatment. Source of these receptors: a human donor with chronic lymphocytic leukemia.

Sample share makes this clone medium-sized. The V gene is TRBV6-4, the J gene TRBJ1-1; D ambiguous. Germline V gene lookup returns CDR1 MRHNA and CDR2 SNTAGT. V lost 6 bases and J 10 bases, leaving 27 bases between the germline ends. This CDR3 spans 16 amino acids. The CDR3 DNA follows: TGTGCCAGCAGAGACCTGACTGGTGGGAGAGGTGAGGTAGCTTTCTTT. This translates into CASRDLTGGRGEVAFF.

The gene calls are TRBV2 and TRBJ2-5, with 9 bases that match TRBD2. The CDR3 is 15 residues long. Germline CDR1 SNHLY, CDR2 FYNNEI. J lost 2 bases, V lost 7 bases, and 8 bases had no gene match. CDR3 amino acids: CASKRQRGAQETQYF. The CDR3 DNA sequence: TGTGCCAGCAAGCGCCAGCGGGGGGCGCAAGAGACCCAGTACTTC.

A few counts support this clone. V and J are TRBV5-1 and TRBJ2-1, with TRBD1 matching over 7 bases. Germline-derived CDR1 and CDR2 are SGHRS and YFSETQ. The junction had 3 bases not matched to a gene; V was cut back by 2 bases and J by 7 bases. There are 13 residues in the CDR3. CDR3 DNA: TGCGCCAGCAGCTTTGACAGGGAGAATGAGCAGTTCTTC. Translating it yields CASSFDRENEQFF.

The chain carries TRBV28 and TRBJ1-2, with TRBD1 matching over 7 bases. Looked up from germline, CDR1 is MDHEN and CDR2 is SYDVKM. This CDR3 comprises 14 residues. Trimming removed 0 bases from V and 2 bases from J; junction bases left unmatched: 0. The CDR3 is CASSLWTGNYGYTF. The CDR3 nucleotides read TGTGCCAGCAGTTTATGGACAGGGAACTATGGCTACACCTTC.

This clone came up a few times. V and J are TRBV18 and TRBJ2-3; 10 bases are a match to TRBD1. Germline V gene data show CDR1 as KGHSH and CDR2 as LQKENI. The J segment lost 3 bases and the V segment lost 3 bases, leaving 6 bases of the junction unmatched. The CDR3 length is 16 residues. The CDR3, as DNA: TGTGCCAGCTCACCTCAGGGGACAGGGGTGACAGATACGCAGTATTTT. Amino acid sequence: CASSPQGTGVTDTQYF.

The chain has TRBV10-3 and TRBJ2-6, with D unclear. The CDR3 is made up of 17 amino acids. The V and J ends lost 0 bases and 0 bases respectively, with 9 bases between them. Germline loops: CDR1 ENHRY, CDR2 SYGVKD. Here the CDR3 reads CAISESGFDSGANVLTF. CDR3 DNA: TGTGCCATCAGTGAGTCCGGGTTTGACTCTGGGGCCAACGTCCTGACTTTC.

The chain recombines TRBV4-1 with TRBJ1-1; 7 nucleotides align to TRBD1. Losses at the gene ends were 4 bases for V and 0 bases for J; bases not matched to a gene: 2. Germline loops: CDR1 MGHRA, CDR2 YSYEKL. CDR3 length: 14 amino acids. Here the CDR3 reads CASSPGTVNTEAFF. DNA of the CDR3: TGCGCCAGCAGCCCCGGGACAGTGAACACTGAAGCTTTCTTT.

The rearrangement joins TRBV12-1 to TRBJ2-7. TRBV12-1 is flagged as a pseudogene. This CDR3 has 17 residues. This CDR3 is CASIGVARDPHCYEQYF. The CDR3 region has the DNA TGTGCCAGCATAGGCGTGGCGAGAGATCCCCACTGCTACGAGCAGTACTTC.

The chain links TRBV18 to TRBJ1-1; the D gene is possibly TRBD1 (5 bases). The CDR3 runs 15 residues. The V gene lost 2 bases and the J gene lost 1 base, with 11 bases spanning the gap. The V gene's germline CDR1 is KGHSH and CDR2 LQKENI. The CDR3 DNA sequence: TGTGCCAGCTCACCAGTCACAGGCCGGAACACTGAAGCTTTCTTT. Amino acid sequence: CASSPVTGRNTEAFF. Supplemented by reference TRBV18 and TRBJ1-1, the full variable domain reads NAGVMQNPRHLVRRRGQEARLRCSPMKGHSHVYWYRQLPEEGLKFMVYLQKENIIDESGMPKERFSAEFPKEGPSILRIQQVVRGDSAAYFCASSPVTGRNTEAFFGQGTRLTVV.

A few counts support this clone. The chain couples TRBV5-4 to TRBJ1-4; 9 positions agree with TRBD1. The J segment lost 7 bases and the V segment lost 4 bases, leaving 5 bases of the junction unmatched. The CDR3 is 14 amino acids. Germline V gene data show CDR1 as SGHNT and CDR2 as YYREEE (reference sequence). The CDR3 DNA follows: TGTGCCAGCAGCAAGGACAGGGGAGCTGAAAAACTGTTTTTT. The encoded protein is CASSKDRGAEKLFF. The full variable domain, its missing parts supplied by reference TRBV5-4 and TRBJ1-4, is ETGVTQSPTHLIKTRGQQVTLRCSSQSGHNTVSWYQQALGQGPQFIFQYYREEENGRGNFPPRFSGLQFPNYSSELNVNALELDDSALYLCASSKDRGAEKLFFGSGTQLSVL.

The chain links TRBV7-6 to TRBJ1-4; D is undetermined. The V gene lost 5 bases and the J gene lost 0 bases, with 16 bases spanning the gap. The CDR3 extends over 17 amino acids. The germline V gene encodes CDR1 SGHVS and CDR2 FNYEAQ. The CDR3: CASSPVRLPATNEKLFF. The CDR3 bases are TGTGCCAGCAGCCCCGTCCGACTTCCCGCAACTAATGAAAAACTGTTTTTT.

This clone came up a few times. J is TRBJ1-3 and V is TRBV6-1; no reliable D call. V lost 6 bases, J lost 3 bases, and 15 bases lay in between. From germline, CDR1 is MNHNS and CDR2 SASEGT. CDR3 length equals 15 residues. DNA of the CDR3: TGTGCCAGCAGCCAGAGATCGGGCGGTGGAAACACCATATATTTT. Translation gives CASSQRSGGGNTIYF.

This clone was detected only a few times. The chain joins TRBV5-6 to TRBJ1-6, with D tentatively TRBD1 (5 bases). V was clipped by 0 bases and J by 7 bases, with 11 bases between them. This CDR3 is built from 15 residues. CDR1 is SGHDT, CDR2 YYEEEE, per germline. CDR3 region: CASSLARAVNSPLHF. CDR3 coding DNA: TGTGCCAGCAGCTTGGCCAGGGCAGTCAATTCACCCCTCCACTTT.

The V gene is TRBV25-1, the J gene TRBJ2-7, with D unresolved. Germline CDR1 reads MGHDK; CDR2 reads SYGVNS. This CDR3 contains 11 residues. V lost 5 bases, J lost 5 bases, and 7 bases lay in between. The CDR3 region has the DNA TGTGCCAGCAGTTCTCTTCACGAGCAGTACTTC. This gives the protein CASSSLHEQYF.

This clone was counted between two and nine times. The chain uses TRBV19 and TRBJ2-7; possible D gene TRBD1, 6 bases. Between the trimmed V and J ends, which lost 4 bases and 2 bases, there was a span of 6 bases. There are 12 residues in the CDR3. CDR1 LNHDA and CDR2 SQIVND come from the germline V gene (reference sequence). CDR3 in DNA: TGTGCCAGTAGTAAGGGGGCCTACGAGCAGTACTTC. Its translation is CASSKGAYEQYF.

Only a few counts were recorded for this clone. This chain links TRBV5-1 with TRBJ2-3, with 7 bases identical to TRBD1. V lost 4 bases, J lost 6 bases, and 11 bases stayed unmatched. CDR1 is SGHRS and CDR2 is YFSETQ in the germline V gene. This CDR3 comprises 15 residues. CDR3 loop: CASSVQGPPADTQYF. Here the CDR3 DNA reads TGCGCCAGCAGCGTACAGGGGCCCCCGGCGGATACGCAGTATTTT. Variable domain in full (rest from reference TRBV5-1 and TRBJ2-3): KAGVTQTPRYLIKTRGQQVTLSCSPISGHRSVSWYQQTPGQGLQFLFEYFSETQRNKGNFPGRFSGRQFSNSRSEMNVSTLELGDSALYLCASSVQGPPADTQYFGPGTRLTVL.

The chain has TRBV27 and TRBJ1-4; D possibly corresponds to TRBD1 (6 bases). Trimming removed 10 bases from V and 2 bases from J, with 14 bases in between. This CDR3 contains 14 residues. CDR1 is MNHEY and CDR2 is SMNVEV in the germline V gene (reference sequence). In DNA, the CDR3 is TGTGCCACCGCATACACAGGGACTAATGAAAAACTGTTTTTT. This translates into CATAYTGTNEKLFF.

This clone has a handful of counts. The CDR3 sequence: CASSVVAKGDRANTEAFF. The CDR3 DNA reads TGTGCCAGCAGCGTAGTAGCGAAAGGGGACAGGGCGAACACTGAAGCTTTCTTT. The chain joins TRBV9 to TRBJ1-1, with 9 positions matching TRBD1. V lost 0 bases and J lost 1; bases outside the gene matches: 10. The CDR3 is made up of 18 amino acids. The V gene's germline CDR1 is SGDLS and CDR2 YYNGEE. The full variable domain, its missing parts supplied by reference TRBV9 and TRBJ1-1, is DSGVTQTPKHLITATGQRVTLRCSPRSGDLSVYWYQQSLDQGLQFLIQYYNGEERAKGNILERFSAQQFPDLHSELNLSSLELGDSALYFCASSVVAKGDRANTEAFFGQGTRLTVV.

In its sample, this clone was seen a few times. V and J are TRBV28 and TRBJ1-3; TRBD1 agrees at 7 bases. The CDR3 extends over 15 amino acids. Germline V gives CDR1 MDHEN, CDR2 SYDVKM. With V trimmed by 2 bases and J by 0 bases, 1 base remained unmatched. CDR3 region: CASSLGTASGNTIYF. In DNA form, the CDR3 reads TGTGCCAGCAGTTTAGGGACAGCCTCTGGAAACACCATATATTTT.

The chain uses TRBV18 and TRBJ2-3; 7 bases are a match to TRBD2. The trim removed 1 base at V and 6 bases at J, leaving 4 bases unmatched. Germline loops: CDR1 KGHSH, CDR2 LQKENI. The CDR3 is 14 residues long. CDR3 loop: CASSPRTRTDTQYF. The CDR3 nucleotides are TGTGCCAGCTCACCACGGACTAGAACGGATACGCAGTATTTT.

This clone has just a few counts. The V gene is TRBV9, the J gene TRBJ2-3; D may be TRBD2 (5 bases). The CDR3 is made up of 13 amino acids. Per the germline V gene, CDR1 is SGDLS and CDR2 is YYNGEE. V lost 4 bases and J 4 bases, leaving 10 bases between the germline ends. The CDR3, as DNA: TGTGCCAGCAGCCGGGGTTCGGCAGATACGCAGTATTTT. It encodes CASSRGSADTQYF.

This clone was counted between two and nine times. The chain links TRBV28 to TRBJ1-2, with 10 bases aligning to TRBD1. The germline CDR1 and CDR2 sequences are MDHEN and SYDVKM. The V and J ends lost 6 bases and 4 bases, in that order; junction bases with no gene match: 11. This CDR3 has 16 amino acids. CDR3 protein: CASRRSPGQGSYGYTF. DNA for the CDR3: TGTGCCAGCAGGCGGAGTCCGGGACAGGGGAGCTATGGCTACACCTTC.

The genes are TRBV19 and TRBJ2-2; perhaps TRBD1 as D (5 bases). The V gene lost 11 bases and the J gene lost 0 bases, with 13 bases spanning the gap. CDR1 and CDR2 from the germline V gene are LNHDA and SQIVND (reference sequence). The CDR3 has 14 amino acids. Written as DNA, the CDR3 is TGTGCCGTACGGTGGGGCGCGAACACCGGGGAGCTGTTTTTT. Its translation is CAVRWGANTGELFF.

This clone has just one count. V gene TRBV15 combines with J gene TRBJ2-7; perhaps TRBD2 as D (5 bases). CDR1 is LNHNV and CDR2 is YYDKDF in the germline V gene (reference sequence). Trimming stripped 0 bases from V and 5 bases from J, with 11 bases between. This CDR3 has 14 residues. The CDR3 is CATSRDRAADEQYF. DNA of the CDR3: TGTGCCACCAGCAGAGATCGGGCAGCGGACGAGCAGTACTTC.

The chain links TRBV6-5 to TRBJ2-1, with D perhaps TRBD1 (5 bases). Trimming removed 2 bases at V and 12 bases at J, with 14 bases between. The germline gives CDR1 MNHEY, CDR2 SVGAGI. The CDR3 is 13 amino acids. In DNA, the CDR3 is TGTGCCAGCAGTTACGGGGCCTCGGGCGGGCAGTTCTTC. It encodes CASSYGASGGQFF.

The CDR3 DNA reads TGTGCCAGCAGTGATAACAGGGTTTTCTACGAGCAGTACTTC. It specifies CASSDNRVFYEQYF. The chain recombines TRBV2 with TRBJ2-7, with TRBD1 as a possible D gene (6 bases). V was pared by 3 bases and J by 3 bases, with 12 bases between. In germline, CDR1 is SNHLY, CDR2 FYNNEI. The CDR3 is made up of 14 amino acids.

V usage is TRBV19 and J usage is TRBJ2-5; TRBD2 aligns across 9 bases. CDR1 LNHDA and CDR2 SQIVND come from the germline V gene (reference sequence). Trimming took 5 bases from V and 5 from J; bases not matched to a gene: 6. CDR3 length equals 14 residues. In nucleotides, the CDR3 is TGTGCCAGTAGTTTAGCGGGAGTTTGGGAGACCCAGTACTTC. Translation: CASSLAGVWETQYF.

The V gene is TRBV7-2, the J gene TRBJ2-3, with D possibly being TRBD2 (6 bases). Germline CDR1 and CDR2: SGHTA and FQGNSA. The CDR3 length is 16 residues. Trimming stripped 7 bases from V and 8 bases from J, with 25 bases between. CDR3 region: CASIPRGLAMVGTQYF. The CDR3 DNA is TGTGCCAGCATCCCCCGGGGCCTAGCGATGGTGGGTACGCAGTATTTT.

This clone showed up just a few times. J is TRBJ2-3 and V is TRBV2; D may be TRBD2 (5 bases). Trimming removed 9 bases from V and 2 bases from J, with 24 bases in between. The length of the CDR3 is 17 residues. Germline values: CDR1 SNHLY, CDR2 FYNNEI. The CDR3 loop reads CARGSGSVVRVTDTQYF. CDR3 nucleotide sequence: TGTGCCAGGGGATCGGGATCAGTCGTTAGGGTCACAGATACGCAGTATTTT. The full variable domain, in which reference TRBV2 and TRBJ2-3 provide the parts outside the CDR3, is EPEVTQTPSHQVTQMGQEVILRCVPISNHLYFYWYRQILGQKVEFLVSFYNNEISEKSEIFDDQFSVERPDGSNFTLKIRSTKLEDSAMYFCARGSGSVVRVTDTQYFGPGTRLTVL.

This clone counts as medium-sized (0.01 to 0.1%). The chain couples TRBV7-8 to TRBJ1-5, with 9 bases lining up with TRBD1. The length of the CDR3 is 17 residues. Germline V gene data show CDR1 as SGHVS and CDR2 as FQNEAQ. Trimming removed 2 bases from V and 6 bases from J; junction bases left unmatched: 11. The DNA of the CDR3 is TGTGCCAGCAGCTTATGGGACAGGGTGGTACAAGGTCAGCCCCAGCATTTT. Amino acid sequence: CASSLWDRVVQGQPQHF.

The chain carries TRBV6-6 and TRBJ2-1; D possibly corresponds to TRBD2 (6 bases). The germline V and J ends were trimmed by 6 bases and 6 bases, with 15 bases remaining between them. The CDR3 is made up of 14 amino acids. Germline V gives CDR1 MNHNY, CDR2 SVGAGI (reference sequence). The CDR3 protein is CASRPAGRGNEQFF. As DNA, the CDR3 is TGTGCCAGCAGGCCCGCGGGGCGGGGCAATGAGCAGTTCTTC.

There are a few counts of this clone. The genes are TRBV27 and TRBJ1-1; 10 bases align to TRBD1. The ends lost 7 bases at V and 3 bases at J; junction bases unmatched: 2. The CDR3 has 13 residues. Germline CDR1 and CDR2: MNHEY and SMNVEV (reference sequence). CDR3 DNA sequence: TGTGCCAGCACCGACAGGGGGCACACTGAAGCTTTCTTT. This encodes CASTDRGHTEAFF.